Sequencing of this T cell receptor (beta chain) was carried out in a study of cytomegalovirus exposure and HLA in healthy donors (dated by TCRdb to 2017 to 2019). Regarding the study in general: An earlier analysis of 587 of the donors reported about 260 Gb of sequence data and 90 million to 120 million unique TCR beta sequences obtained from about 179 million T cells. A later analysis re-examined previously published TCR beta repertoires from several hundred donors and added high-resolution HLA genotyping to investigate patterns of TCR occurrence. In the later analysis, no new phenotypic data were used to find candidate immune exposures; instead, reliance was placed on TCR beta sequences and their occurrence across donors. All discovery cohort repertoires had been generated using a single sequencing platform. The study profiled the T cell repertoires of under 700 subjects by immunosequencing and related them to cytomegalovirus serostatus. Roughly 300 gigabases of sequencing data and approximately 84 million unique TCR sequences were included in an early release covering about 600 HLA-typed donors. The study was designed to test whether signatures of past pathogen exposure could be identified by cataloging public T cell receptors. Alongside the repertoire data, information on donor age, sex, ethnicity and CMV serostatus was compiled. In an earlier analysis of 500 to 650 of the donors, high-throughput TCR beta sequencing was used to judge whether each TCR beta V gene segment behaved as functional or pseudogenic. The number of typed donors differed by locus: about 620-630 for A, B, C, DRB1 and DQB1; about 520 for DQA1; approximately 600 for DPA1; and 400 to 480 for DPB1. In a later genetic analysis, genome-wide SNP genotypes for about three fifths of the roughly 670 donors were used, and that subset was treated as a discovery cohort. Roughly 5 DR-DQ haplotypes were handled as single units for association and clustering because linkage in the cohort was strong. In addition to the first cohort of around 670 subjects, a separate validation cohort of 130 or so different subjects was used. Of the roughly 400 genotyped donors, approximately 83% fell in the genetic ancestry cluster associated with self-reported Caucasian donors. HLA typing included class I and class II loci at four-digit resolution. Across some 400 genotyped donors of the cohort, an average of roughly 250,000 unique TCR beta nucleotide sequences per donor were sequenced, and around 20% of those sequences were non-productive. The study combined high-throughput TCR immunosequencing, statistical association of individual TCRs with disease status, and machine learning to predict cytomegalovirus infection status. The full study reports these points: Assigning TCR associations to individual alleles was difficult when HLA alleles, especially DR and DQ, strongly co-occurred. The earlier analysis of around 600 of the donors excluded around 17 rarely observed V segments, including chromosome 9 orphons, because counts were too low. The study listed over 150 TCR beta chains as associated with cytomegalovirus. Several of the top co-occurrence clusters appeared to be linked to parvovirus B19, influenza, CMV and Epstein-Barr virus, according to a later analysis. A later analysis found that TCR association rates varied across HLA loci, with DRB1 alleles showing the most associated TCRs and HLA-C alleles the fewest. A later analysis found that HLA-associated TCR beta chains were more clonally expanded and had lower generation probabilities than equally common non-associated chains. In both the original and validation cohorts, the classifier was reported to diagnose cytomegalovirus status with high specificity and sensitivity. A group of highly shared sequence variants was considered likely to be a technical artifact of the sequencing pipeline. In this cohort, only TCR beta chains were sequenced, and detectable features were limited by the absence of alpha or paired-chain data. The only immune exposure information available for the cohort was CMV serostatus. Correlated functional status among segregating V segments might be attributable to linkage disequilibrium, but an unknown experimental factor could not be ruled out. In a later analysis, over 15,000 TCR beta sequences were associated with specific HLA alleles at a false discovery rate of 0.05. The authors suggested that the approach could potentially be extended to other disease states and immunological phenotypes. Most CMV-associated TCR beta chains appeared to be HLA-restricted in a later analysis, and the HLA associations seemed to be driven largely by CMV exposure. Most TCR sequences were observed very rarely across donors, whereas some public TCRs were present in many individuals. A few of the identified cytomegalovirus-associated TCR beta chains were confirmed in vitro to be specific for cytomegalovirus antigens. A further reported finding was that TCR beta sequences accurately predicted the HLA-A and HLA-B alleles for most subjects in the first cohort. Sequencing depth was assumed to be roughly uniform across donors in the presence/absence analyses, though that assumption may not hold. An association between a missense DCLRE1C variant and V-gene and J-gene trimming of TCR beta chains was found in a later genetic analysis and replicated in an independent cohort. An earlier analysis of around 500 of the donors showed that most TCR beta V segments appeared in productive rearrangements either about 87% or about 30% of the time, which broadly matched IMGT annotations. Because some donors lacked HLA typing at each locus, the association tests relied only on the typed subset. In a later genetic analysis, fewer N-insertions in productive TCRs were reported among donors in an Asian-associated ancestry cluster than the approximately 710-donor mean.

The cohort was made up of about 670 healthy bone marrow donors. At the time of sampling, all cohort members were nominally healthy, though unrecorded immune exposures were likely present. Of the 710 or so cohort members, 289 had a positive CMV serostatus and 352 had a negative one, while no CMV serostatus was recorded for the donor. A peripheral blood sample was provided by each donor, and peripheral blood mononuclear cells were used for TCR beta sequencing. Genomic DNA was extracted from the blood cell samples with the Qiagen DNeasy Blood Extraction Kit. Concerning this clone: What antigen it recognizes has not been identified. No much larger clone is present one base from it, and per-base qualities are unavailable.

Library preparation employed the immunoSEQ multiplex PCR assay. For the multiplex PCR, a mixture combining 60 forward primers for TCR Vbeta segments and 13 reverse primers for TCR Jbeta segments was used. The CDR3 region of rearranged TCR beta genes was amplified from genomic DNA by a multiplex PCR assay. On the Illumina HiSeq System, the amplified TCR beta libraries were sequenced as 87-base-pair reads. The original methods were these. A later analysis tallied 75 million to 85 million unique TCR beta chains across the 610 or so repertoires, and about 10 million of those chains were shared by two or more donors. Raw reads were error-corrected and collapsed into unique sequences with a nearest-neighbor algorithm that merged closely related sequences to remove PCR and sequencing errors. To assign V, D and J gene segments, CDR3 sequences were aligned to IMGT reference sequences. For a sequence to be retained, a match of at least six nucleotides was required to both a V gene segment and a J gene segment. Rearrangements were classified as productive when the CDR3 lacked stop codons and remained in frame with V and J, and all other rearrangements were classified as non-productive. CDR3 was defined by IMGT convention, running from the second conserved V-encoded cysteine to the conserved J-encoded phenylalanine. The earlier analysis of some 540 of the donors excluded any sequence lacking an unambiguous match to a single V gene segment. In an earlier analysis of 587 of the donors, a V segment was called functional when productive rearrangements were above 56.7%, and segregating when the standard deviation between donors exceeded 5%. A statistical classification framework was built for diagnosing cytomegalovirus status from the catalog of TCR beta chain sequences. In a later analysis, V and J genes were assigned by comparing TCR nucleotide sequences against IMGT/GENE-DB human TR gene sequences. In a later analysis, CDR3 sequences and most-parsimonious VDJ recombination scenarios were assigned using the TCRdist pipeline. A later analysis defined each TCR beta chain by its CDR3 amino acid sequence plus V-gene family, and excluded reads lacking a unique V-gene family. As a way to deal with suspected cross-contamination and a sequencing artifact, a later analysis dropped hundreds of nucleotide sequences that were highly shared and had low generation probability. In a later analysis, a clonal expansion index was calculated for each public chain from normalized within-repertoire ranks of inferred template counts. In a later analysis, generation probabilities were computed with a VDJ recombination model fitted to out-of-frame rearrangements, and the resulting probabilities were checked against IGoR. In a later analysis, TCR-TCR, TCR-HLA and TCR-CMV co-occurrence was scored with hypergeometric tests, and a repertoire-size bias correction was applied to TCR pairs. In a later analysis, false discovery rates were estimated by permuting HLA or CMV assignments 20 times. In a later analysis, co-occurring TCRs were grouped with DBSCAN, and TCRdist sequence similarity was added when clustering was performed within HLA-allele-positive subsets. For co-occurrence clustering, repertoires with fewer than 30,000 or more than 120,000 public chains were excluded, along with roughly five repertoires with anomalous nucleotide sharing. The clones in this table, taken by TCRdb from immuneACCESS, are in-frame only. Not every clone is retained; where verified, under half of the shortfall comes from an unresolved V gene, and the cause of the rest is unknown. D and trimming come from the DNA, and the V and J calls and clone size come from that table. This sample has 150,000 to 200,000 clones in its table, and around 86% of those were observed once. In total, the top ten clones hold roughly 1.9% of the sample.

The sample consisted of PBMCs. This receptor was obtained from a human donor in good health.

The CDR3 loop reads CASSQWGFGQGPRINYGYTF. The bases read TGCGCCAGCAGTCAATGGGGGTTCGGACAGGGGCCTCGGATAAACTATGGCTACACCTTC. The rearranged chain carries TRBV23-1 and TRBJ1-2, with 9 bases aligning to TRBD1. TRBV23-1 has ORF status, its function being uncertain. Germline trimming: 1 base from V, 2 bases from J; junction bases outside gene matches: 17. The CDR3, cysteine through phenylalanine, is 20 amino acids long. This entry keeps only the CDR3 DNA: 60 bases, framed from base 1.